A selection of T cell receptor beta chains follows, all from one sample in a study of CD8 T cells in Susac syndrome. MiXCR, run by TCRdb on the immunoSEQ multiplex PCR reads, gives a single entry per CDR3 protein. The table records about 80,000 distinct CDR3 sequences, around 94% of them present only once. Sequencing was performed on CD8+ T cells from PBMCs. These receptors came from a human donor in good health. CDR3s include the opening cysteine and the closing phenylalanine or tryptophan. Each record gives: clone size, D gene, J gene, V gene, CDR3 protein, CDR3 DNA. D genes are given only for firm matches. Size values are once, few and many counts, or a class for expanded clones, and some rows have none.

NA TRBD2 TRBJ2-3 TRBV11-2 CASSLGLVQDTQYF TGTGCCAGCAGCCTAGGACTAGTGCAAGATACGCAGTATTTT
NA NA TRBJ2-1 TRBV5-4 CASSSRPANEQFF TGTGCCAGCAGCAGCAGGCCAGCCAATGAGCAGTTCTTC
NA TRBD1 TRBJ1-6 TRBV28 CASSFGTGSSPLHF TGTGCCAGCAGTTTCGGGACAGGAAGTTCACCCCTCCACTTT
NA TRBD1 TRBJ1-2 TRBV12-3/TRBV12-4 CASTGTGANYGYTF TGTGCCAGCACTGGGACAGGGGCTAACTATGGCTACACCTTC
NA NA TRBJ2-7 TRBV29-1 CSARTGRDYEQYF TGCAGCGCCCGGACAGGGAGGGACTACGAGCAGTACTTC
NA NA TRBJ2-7 TRBV27 CASSPPRGSSYEQYF TGTGCCAGCAGCCCACCTAGGGGGTCATCCTACGAGCAGTACTTC
NA NA TRBJ1-2 TRBV7-9 CADLVIRDIPSYGYTF TGTGCCGACCTCGTCATCCGGGACATTCCGTCCTATGGCTACACCTTC
NA NA TRBJ2-3 TRBV27 CASSLSTGTDTQYF TGTGCCAGCAGTTTATCTACAGGAACAGATACGCAGTATTTT
NA TRBD1 TRBJ2-1 TRBV24-1 CATSDRDRGAEQFF TGTGCCACCAGTGACCGGGACAGGGGGGCTGAGCAGTTCTTC
NA NA TRBJ2-6 TRBV20-1 CSATTGFGANVLTF TGCAGTGCTACCACAGGGTTCGGGGCCAACGTCCTGACTTTC
NA NA TRBJ1-6 TRBV4-1 CASSQDRGGNSPLHF TGCGCCAGCAGCCAAGATCGGGGGGGTAATTCACCCCTCCACTTT
NA NA TRBJ2-4 TRBV5-1 CASSFGRDAPENIQYF TGCGCCAGCAGCTTCGGACGGGACGCTCCCGAAAACATTCAGTACTTC
once NA TRBJ1-1 TRBV27 CASSFRFVSDTEAFF TGTGCCAGCAGTTTCCGGTTCGTCTCGGACACTGAAGCTTTCTTT
NA TRBD1 TRBJ2-1 TRBV29-1 CSVEKGTGSPYNEQFF TGCAGCGTTGAAAAAGGGACAGGGAGTCCCTACAATGAGCAGTTCTTC
once NA TRBJ2-1 TRBV2 CARWGPGNEQFF TGTGCCAGGTGGGGGCCCGGCAATGAGCAGTTCTTC
once NA TRBJ1-1 TRBV5-1 CASSLAGQYTEAFF TGCGCCAGCAGCTTGGCTGGACAGTACACTGAAGCTTTCTTT
NA TRBD2 TRBJ2-1 TRBV4-1 CASSHPGTSGNNEQFF TGCGCCAGCAGCCACCCCGGGACTAGCGGCAACAATGAGCAGTTCTTC
NA TRBD2 TRBJ2-1 TRBV5-1 CASSQGLAEVNEQFF TGCGCCAGCAGCCAAGGACTAGCGGAAGTCAATGAGCAGTTCTTC
NA TRBD2 TRBJ2-2 TRBV20-1 CSARDVASGRIDGELFF TGCAGTGCTAGAGATGTTGCTAGCGGGAGAATCGACGGGGAGCTGTTTTTT
NA TRBD2 TRBJ2-3 TRBV7-9 CASSLAELAGGTDTQYF TGTGCCAGCAGCTTAGCAGAACTAGCGGGAGGTACAGATACGCAGTATTTT
NA TRBD2 TRBJ2-3 TRBV2 CATEAGNTDTQYF TGTGCCACTGAAGCGGGGAACACAGATACGCAGTATTTT
NA TRBD1 TRBJ2-5 TRBV27 CASSFWWDRGTETQYF TGTGCCAGCAGTTTTTGGTGGGACAGGGGAACCGAGACCCAGTACTTC
NA NA TRBJ2-5 TRBV25-1 CASYSQGETQYF TGTGCCAGCTATAGTCAGGGAGAGACCCAGTACTTC
once NA TRBJ2-7 TRBV7-9 CASSLTAGGPKVDEQYF TGTGCCAGCAGCTTAACCGCCGGGGGTCCCAAGGTCGACGAGCAGTACTTC
NA NA TRBJ2-6 TRBV29-1 CSVGQISSGANVLTF TGCAGCGTTGGACAGATAAGCTCTGGGGCCAACGTCCTGACTTTC
NA NA TRBJ2-7 TRBV9 CASSPAPGYEQYF TGTGCCAGCAGCCCTGCCCCGGGCTACGAGCAGTACTTC
once NA TRBJ2-2 TRBV7-9 CASNSGVGTGELFF TGTGCCAGCAACTCGGGGGTAGGCACCGGGGAGCTGTTTTTT
NA NA TRBJ1-5 TRBV27 CATQAGSGNQPQHF TGTGCCACCCAGGCAGGGAGTGGGAATCAGCCCCAGCATTTT
NA NA TRBJ1-5 TRBV6-1 CASSEEGWGGNQPQHF TGTGCCAGCAGTGAAGAGGGCTGGGGGGGCAATCAGCCCCAGCATTTT
few NA TRBJ2-6 TRBV27 CASSLSIGGANVLTF TGTGCCAGCAGTTTATCGATTGGTGGGGCCAACGTCCTGACTTTT
NA TRBD1 TRBJ2-3 TRBV12-3/TRBV12-4 CASRDRGPDTQYF TGTGCCAGCCGGGACAGGGGGCCAGATACGCAGTATTTT
once NA TRBJ2-2 TRBV6-2/TRBV6-3 CASSLTTGTNTGELFF TGTGCCAGCAGTTTAACGACAGGGACTAACACCGGGGAGCTGTTTTTT
NA NA TRBJ2-1 TRBV14 CASSQFQGSYNEQFF TGTGCCAGCAGCCAATTTCAGGGCTCCTACAATGAGCAGTTCTTC
NA NA TRBJ1-2 TRBV11-2 CASSRVPMGNYGYTF TGTGCCAGCAGCCGAGTTCCGATGGGAAACTATGGCTACACCTTC
NA NA TRBJ1-1 TRBV28 CASSLLTEAFF TGTGCCAGCAGCTTGCTTACTGAAGCTTTCTTT
NA NA TRBJ2-1 TRBV5-1 CASSLGLHGSSVYNEQFF TGCGCCAGCAGCCTGGGCCTACATGGCAGCTCGGTTTACAATGAGCAGTTCTTC
NA NA TRBJ2-1 TRBV29-1 CSVEESTDYNEQFF TGCAGCGTTGAGGAGTCAACAGACTACAATGAGCAGTTCTTC
NA TRBD1 TRBJ1-1 TRBV3-1 CASSSNRQGTVEAFF TGTGCCAGCAGCTCAAACAGACAGGGCACCGTCGAGGCTTTCTTT
NA NA TRBJ1-2 TRBV4-3 CASSQGGAANYGYTF TGCGCCAGCAGCCAAGGGGGGGCGGCTAACTATGGCTACACCTTC
NA NA TRBJ2-5 TRBV4-3 CASSQEFRGQETQYF TGCGCCAGCAGCCAAGAGTTTCGGGGACAAGAGACCCAGTACTTC